This T cell receptor (beta chain) was observed in a study of blood T cells in healthy people across ages. Looking at the study overall: Roughly one uniquely barcoded beta molecule per two T cells was captured.

Primed by a sample-barcoded 5' primer and a J-beta primer mix, a second PCR proceeded for 7 to 11 cycles. TCRdb reanalysed the 5' RACE reads using MiXCR and keeps one entry per CDR3 protein. The sample lists some 1.8 million distinct CDR3 sequences; roughly 43% were seen once. This clonotype was counted between two and nine times. Its antigen remains unknown. Findings and limits, study-wide: It was held that the diversity estimates obtained from one million T cells were underestimates. More naive CD4+ cells and higher diversity were found in long-lived than in aged donors.

The CDR3 contains 16 residues. V lost 5 bases and J 1 base, leaving 16 bases between the germline ends. The V gene's germline CDR1 is MNHEY and CDR2 SMNVEV (reference sequence). The material sequenced was blood. The gene calls are TRBV27 and TRBJ2-3, with no clear D. This TCR derives from a human donor in good health. The CDR3 bases are TGTGCCAGCAGTCTGCCGTCAAGGGCTGGCACAGATACGCAGTATTTT. Translated: CASSLPSRAGTDTQYF.